The following is a T cell receptor beta chain sequence with its context. What it binds is not known. A junction boundary mismatches the germline segment, possibly from a read error. The data were obtained in a study of T cell responses to AZD1222 COVID-19 vaccine. Study-level results: Nearly half of spike-specific TCRs reportedly go after variant regions that carry no mutations.

The CDR3 has 16 amino acids. The V gene's germline CDR1 is PRHDT and CDR2 FYEKMQ (reference sequence). The assay was immunoSEQ multiplex PCR, and TCRdb's table has in-frame clones only and misses some. In the table there are just over 150,000 clones, about nine tenths of which are singletons. This specimen was peripheral blood, taken 28 days after the second AZD1222 dose. The V call is TRBV13, the J call TRBJ1-1, with 12 nucleotides matching TRBD1. This clonotype originated in an adult who received the AZD1222 COVID-19 vaccine. The CDR3 region is CASSLGTGGLSTEAFF. DNA for the CDR3: TGTGCCAGCAGCCTAGGGACAGGGGGCCTTAGCACTGAAGCTTTCTTT.